One and the same sample provided the 20 T cell receptor beta chains below, sequenced in a study of long-term antiretroviral therapy in people with HIV. The libraries were made with immunoSEQ v3.0 at survey level. Produced via immunoSEQ multiplex PCR; TCRdb's table is partial and in-frame only. The sample contains 20,000 to 30,000 clones, about 86% of which appear only once. This specimen was unsorted PBMCs, taken 1.2 years after starting antiretroviral therapy. These receptors came from a man aged 50-60 years with HIV.

The chain joins TRBV30 to TRBJ1-2; TRBD1 matches at 12 bases. J was trimmed by 0 bases and V by 1 base; bases with no gene match: 9. Germline values: CDR1 GTSNPN, CDR2 SVGIG (reference sequence). This CDR3 spans 18 amino acids. The CDR3 loop is CAWSGGGTGGLSNYGYTF. The DNA of the CDR3 is TGTGCCTGGAGTGGCGGGGGGACAGGGGGCCTTTCTAACTATGGCTACACCTTC.

The V call is TRBV28, the J call TRBJ2-7, with D perhaps being TRBD1 or TRBD2 (7 bases each). V dropped 7 bases and J dropped 5 bases, with 12 bases sitting between them. This CDR3 has 12 residues. Germline V gene lookup returns CDR1 MDHEN and CDR2 SYDVKM. The CDR3 loop is CASTPGGDEQYF. Written as DNA, the CDR3 is TGTGCCAGCACCCCAGGGGGGGACGAGCAGTACTTC.

The gene calls are TRBV11-2 and TRBJ2-5; unclear D gene. The J call is in doubt because the DNA end fits TRBJ2-7 better. The CDR3 spans 14 residues. From germline, CDR1 is SGHAT and CDR2 FQNNGV. CDR3 bases: TGTGCCAGCAGCTCCCTCAGGTTCTCCTACGAGCAGTACTTC. Amino acid sequence: CASSSLRFSYEQYF.

CDR3 sequence (DNA): TGTGCCTGGGCAGCCGGACTAGCGGGGGGGCCTAGAGAGACCCAGTACTTC. Residues: CAWAAGLAGGPRETQYF. J is TRBJ2-5 and V is TRBV30; 15 bases align to TRBD2. V trimming: 5 bases; J trimming: 4 bases; junction bases outside the gene matches: 11. Germline CDR1 is GTSNPN and CDR2 is SVGIG (reference sequence). The CDR3 has 17 residues. Looking up the rest from reference TRBV30 and TRBJ2-5 gives the full variable domain: SQTIHQWPATLVQPVGSPLSLECTVEGTSNPNLYWYRQAAGRGLQLLFYSVGIGQISSEVPQNLSASRPQDRQFILSSKKLLLSDSGFYLCAWAAGLAGGPRETQYFGPGTRLLVL.

The genes are TRBV19 and TRBJ1-5; D ambiguous. This CDR3 is built from 14 residues. CDR1 is LNHDA, CDR2 SQIVND, per germline (reference sequence). Trimming cost V 3 bases and J 7 bases, with 13 bases left between them. DNA for the CDR3: TGTGCCAGTAGTATCAGCCTGCCCGGCCAGCCCCAGCATTTT. Translated: CASSISLPGQPQHF.

The rearrangement links TRBV14 to TRBJ1-3; D unclear. This CDR3 has 16 residues. V was pared by 0 bases and J by 7 bases, with 16 bases between. Germline lookup yields CDR1 SGHDN and CDR2 FVKESK. The CDR3: CASSQELFRGGNTIYF. As DNA, the CDR3 is TGTGCCAGCAGCCAAGAGTTGTTTCGTGGAGGGAACACCATATATTTT.

The chain uses TRBV27 and TRBJ2-7; a possible D gene is TRBD1 (6 bases). Deletions cut 5 bases from V and 6 bases from J, with 35 bases between. The CDR3 runs 20 residues. Germline lookup yields CDR1 MNHEY and CDR2 SMNVEV (reference sequence). CDR3 residues: CASSPRTGTLVFRTYSEQYF. In nucleotides, the CDR3 is TGTGCCAGCAGTCCCCGTACAGGGACCCTGGTTTTCCGAACTTACTCCGAGCAGTACTTC.

This clone was recorded once. The chain links TRBV28 to TRBJ2-2; D may be TRBD1 (6 bases). Germline assignment: CDR1 MDHEN and CDR2 SYDVKM. V was cut by 1 base and J by 0 bases, with 6 bases left in between. The CDR3 has 15 amino acids. The CDR3 region has the DNA TGTGCCAGCAGTTTATCAGGGGCGAACACCGGGGAGCTGTTTTTT. This codes for CASSLSGANTGELFF.

The chain employs TRBV4-1 and TRBJ1-3; D is possibly TRBD1 (6 bases). CDR3 length equals 16 residues. Germline CDR1 MGHRA, CDR2 YSYEKL. Trimming removed 1 base at V and 3 bases at J, with 13 bases between. The CDR3 sequence is CASSQGRGTLGNTIYF. CDR3 sequence (DNA): TGCGCCAGCAGCCAAGGCCGCGGGACACTTGGAAACACCATATATTTT.

This sequence joins TRBV9 and TRBJ1-4; 7 bases fit TRBD1. CDR3 size: 15 residues. V shed 2 bases and J 4 bases; nucleotides not matched to a gene: 5. Germline assignment: CDR1 SGDLS and CDR2 YYNGEE. The DNA for the CDR3 is TGTGCCAGCAGCGTGGAGGGACAGTATAATGAAAAACTGTTTTTT. Amino acids: CASSVEGQYNEKLFF.

V usage is TRBV9 and J usage is TRBJ2-3; 10 bases match TRBD2. This CDR3 comprises 17 residues. V lost 1 base, J lost 2 bases, and 7 bases stayed unmatched. Germline-derived CDR1 and CDR2 are SGDLS and YYNGEE. The CDR3: CASSVPKAGGVTDTQYF. The CDR3 coding sequence is TGTGCCAGCAGCGTACCGAAAGCGGGGGGGGTCACAGATACGCAGTATTTT.

This chain connects TRBV5-4 to TRBJ2-3, with D unclear. The V end was cut by 2 bases, the J end by 2 bases, with 6 bases between. CDR1 and CDR2 (germline): SGHNT, YYREEE (reference sequence). This CDR3 is 13 amino acids long. The CDR3, as DNA: TGTGCCAGCAGCTTCAGAACCACAGATACGCAGTATTTT. It yields the protein CASSFRTTDTQYF.

The chain employs TRBV5-1 and TRBJ2-3, with 9 bases identical to TRBD1. The CDR3 runs to 15 residues. The ends lost 2 bases at V and 6 bases at J; junction bases unmatched: 7. Germline lookup yields CDR1 SGHRS and CDR2 YFSETQ. As DNA, the CDR3 is TGCGCCAGCAGCTTACAGGGGGCTCCACAGGATACGCAGTATTTT. Amino acid sequence: CASSLQGAPQDTQYF.

The chain has TRBV7-3 and TRBJ2-2; D might be TRBD1 or TRBD2, each matching 5 bases. The germline V gene encodes CDR1 SGHTA and CDR2 FQGTGA. Trimming removed 4 bases at V and 0 bases at J, with 12 bases between. This CDR3 is built from 16 residues. CDR3 protein: CASSSTGTANTGELFF. CDR3 bases: TGTGCCAGCAGCTCTACCGGGACGGCGAACACCGGGGAGCTGTTTTTT.

The chain joins TRBV7-2 to TRBJ1-5; the D is unclear. Germline CDR1 and CDR2: SGHTA and FQGNSA. This CDR3 comprises 13 residues. Trimming pared 3 bases from V and 4 bases from J, leaving 7 bases between. In DNA, the CDR3 is TGTGCCAGCAGCTTCATGGGGAATCAGCCCCAGCATTTT. Encoded protein: CASSFMGNQPQHF.

The count of this clone is one. The chain uses TRBV2 and TRBJ2-7, with D possibly being TRBD1 or TRBD2 (6 bases each). The CDR3 has 18 residues. Germline V gene sequence: CDR1 SNHLY, CDR2 FYNNEI. Trimming cost V 0 bases and J 5 bases, with 23 bases left between them. The CDR3 loop is CASSEAPGVRTGLDEQYF. For the CDR3, the DNA is TGTGCCAGCAGTGAAGCGCCGGGGGTACGAACAGGGTTAGACGAGCAGTACTTC.

The CDR3 DNA is TGTGCCAGCCTGCCGTCCGCAGATACGCAGTATTTT. It encodes CASLPSADTQYF. The chain couples TRBV18 to TRBJ2-3, with no clear D. CDR1 and CDR2 from the germline V gene are KGHSH and LQKENI. Between the trimmed V and J ends, which lost 8 bases and 4 bases, there was a span of 10 bases. The CDR3 covers 12 residues.

V usage is TRBV6-6 and J usage is TRBJ2-7, with 16 bases aligning to TRBD2. J lost 5 bases, V lost 8 bases, and 9 bases had no gene match. This CDR3 is built from 16 residues. Germline loops: CDR1 MNHNY, CDR2 SVGAGI (reference sequence). CDR3 coding DNA: TGTGCCAGCGCCGGGACTAGCGGGGGGGCCGGAGACGAGCAGTACTTC. It is translated as CASAGTSGGAGDEQYF.

This clone showed up just once. The chain employs TRBV10-3 and TRBJ2-2; the D gene is possibly TRBD2 (6 bases). Germline assignment: CDR1 ENHRY and CDR2 SYGVKD. This CDR3 region has 15 residues. Trimming pared 5 bases from V and 2 bases from J, leaving 12 bases between. DNA of the CDR3: TGTGCCATCAGTTATAGCGGAATCAACACCGGGGAGCTGTTTTTT. Its protein product is CAISYSGINTGELFF.

This chain joins TRBV2 and TRBJ2-7, with 8 bases aligning to TRBD2. The CDR3 is made up of 14 amino acids. Trimming removed 7 bases from V and 2 bases from J; junction bases left unmatched: 7. Germline V gives CDR1 SNHLY, CDR2 FYNNEI. DNA of the CDR3: TGTGCCAGCACACCTAGCGGGCACACCTACGAGCAGTACTTC. Translating gives CASTPSGHTYEQYF.